The 16 T cell receptor beta chains below come from one sample, sequenced in a study of beta chain features in type 1 diabetes. Investigators reverse transcribed all isolated RNA, so they sequenced expressed TCRB transcripts. Using immunoSEQ multiplex PCR, the repertoire was profiled, and TCRdb retains in-frame clones only, with some absent. Of a few hundred thousand clones listed, around 28% are singletons. Source material: naive CD4+ T cells from blood. These receptors all stem from a man between 18 and 29 years old in good health.

This clone was seen only a few times. The J gene is TRBJ2-1, the V gene TRBV19; D not resolved. This CDR3 region has 15 residues. The V and J ends lost 4 bases and 0 bases respectively, with 10 bases between them. Germline CDR1 LNHDA, CDR2 SQIVND (reference sequence). CDR3 region: CASSKSASSYNEQFF. The CDR3 nucleotides read TGTGCCAGTAGTAAGAGCGCGAGCTCCTACAATGAGCAGTTCTTC.

The rearrangement links TRBV10-3 to TRBJ2-1, with D perhaps assigned TRBD1 or TRBD2 (5 bases each). CDR1 is ENHRY and CDR2 is SYGVKD in the germline V gene. The V end lost 4 bases, the J end lost 0 bases, and 10 bases lay between the germline ends. This CDR3 has 15 amino acids. The DNA of the CDR3 is TGTGCCATCAGTGGAGGGGCCTACTCCTACAATGAGCAGTTCTTC. It yields the protein CAISGGAYSYNEQFF.

The chain links TRBV30 to TRBJ2-7; D may be TRBD2 (5 bases). CDR1 GTSNPN and CDR2 SVGIG come from the germline V gene (reference sequence). This CDR3 is built from 13 residues. Trimming removed 2 bases at V and 7 bases at J, with 15 bases between. CDR3 sequence reads: CAWSSLVSGEQYF. The CDR3 DNA follows: TGTGCCTGGAGTTCCCTAGTTTCGGGGGAGCAGTACTTC. Together with reference TRBV30 and TRBJ2-7, the CDR3 gives the full variable domain: SQTIHQWPATLVQPVGSPLSLECTVEGTSNPNLYWYRQAAGRGLQLLFYSVGIGQISSEVPQNLSASRPQDRQFILSSKKLLLSDSGFYLCAWSSLVSGEQYFGPGTRLTVT.

This chain uses TRBV29-1 with TRBJ2-7; possibly TRBD1 or TRBD2 for D (6 bases each). CDR3 size: 13 residues. The V and J ends lost 7 bases and 2 bases respectively, with 15 bases between them. CDR1 and CDR2 from the germline V gene are SQVTM and ANQGSEA. The CDR3 spells CSGLLGGTYEQYF. In nucleotides, the CDR3 is TGCAGCGGGCTTTTGGGGGGCACCTACGAGCAGTACTTC.

The table lists this clone with a few counts. The rearrangement uses TRBV7-2 and TRBJ1-2; 10 positions agree with TRBD1. The CDR3 is 14 residues long. The germline V gene has CDR1 SGHTA and CDR2 FQGNSA. J gave up 6 bases and V 3 bases, and 4 bases lay outside the gene matches. DNA of the CDR3: TGTGCCAGCAGCTTCTTGACAGGGGGCGATGGCTACACCTTC. This encodes CASSFLTGGDGYTF.

The rearrangement uses TRBV13 and TRBJ1-4; unclear D gene. V lost 3 bases, J lost 4 bases, and 6 bases lay in between. CDR3 length: 13 amino acids. CDR1 and CDR2 (germline): PRHDT, FYEKMQ (reference sequence). The CDR3 DNA follows: TGTGCCAGCAGCTTTCGGCGTAATGAAAAACTGTTTTTT. Its protein is CASSFRRNEKLFF. Filled out from reference TRBV13 and TRBJ1-4, the complete variable domain reads AAGVIQSPRHLIKEKRETATLKCYPIPRHDTVYWYQQGPGQDPQFLISFYEKMQSDKGSIPDRFSAQQFSDYHSELNMSSLELGDSALYFCASSFRRNEKLFFGSGTQLSVL.

This clone turned up a few times. The rearrangement links TRBV10-3 to TRBJ2-3, with D tentatively TRBD2 (5 bases). V was clipped by 4 bases and J by 1 base, with 12 bases between them. The germline CDR1 and CDR2 sequences are ENHRY and SYGVKD. The length of the CDR3 is 15 residues. Here the CDR3 reads CAISVLAKGTDTQYF. The DNA for the CDR3 is TGTGCCATCAGTGTTCTAGCAAAAGGCACAGATACGCAGTATTTT.

This clone has only a few counts. J is TRBJ2-5 and V is TRBV28; D is uncertain. Trimming stripped 8 bases from V and 5 bases from J, with 9 bases between. Germline V gene sequence: CDR1 MDHEN, CDR2 SYDVKM. The CDR3 consists of 11 residues. CDR3 sequence: CASADWETQYF. The DNA of the CDR3 is TGTGCCAGCGCGGATTGGGAGACCCAGTACTTC.

The chain has TRBV5-4 and TRBJ2-1; D remains unclear. The CDR3 covers 15 residues. Trimming left V 6 bases short and J 0 bases short, with 13 bases between. From germline, CDR1 is SGHNT and CDR2 YYREEE (reference sequence). The CDR3 reads CASNKDGSSYNEQFF. As DNA, the CDR3 is TGTGCCAGCAACAAAGACGGAAGCTCCTACAATGAGCAGTTCTTC.

The chain links TRBV30 to TRBJ2-5; D may match TRBD1 or TRBD2 (6 bases each). V was pared by 0 bases and J by 4 bases, with 12 bases between. This CDR3 is built from 14 residues. The germline CDR1 and CDR2 sequences are GTSNPN and SVGIG (reference sequence). The CDR3 nucleotides are TGTGCCTGGAGTGTTCCGGGGGCGGGAGAGACCCAGTACTTC. Protein: CAWSVPGAGETQYF.

This clone was seen a few times. The V call is TRBV18, the J call TRBJ2-5; 9 positions agree with TRBD2. Germline CDR1 KGHSH, CDR2 LQKENI. Germline trimming cut 1 base from V and 1 base from J; bases unmatched to any gene: 1. CDR3 length: 15 residues. The CDR3 loop is CASSPQLAGQETQYF. CDR3 bases: TGTGCCAGCTCACCACAACTAGCGGGCCAAGAGACCCAGTACTTC. The full variable domain, with the rest looked up from reference TRBV18 and TRBJ2-5, is NAGVMQNPRHLVRRRGQEARLRCSPMKGHSHVYWYRQLPEEGLKFMVYLQKENIIDESGMPKERFSAEFPKEGPSILRIQQVVRGDSAAYFCASSPQLAGQETQYFGPGTRLLVL.

The genes are TRBV10-3 and TRBJ2-1; 7 nucleotides align to TRBD2. V lost 6 bases and J lost 6; bases outside the gene matches: 2. In germline, CDR1 is ENHRY, CDR2 SYGVKD. The length of the CDR3 is 12 residues. CDR3: CAIRGGGNEQFF. The DNA for the CDR3 is TGTGCCATCAGGGGCGGGGGCAATGAGCAGTTCTTC.

The V call is TRBV9, the J call TRBJ2-7; 11 bases line up with TRBD2. Trimming at V came to 4 bases and at J to 4 bases, leaving 16 bases not matched to a gene. The CDR3 is made up of 18 amino acids. CDR1 is SGDLS, CDR2 YYNGEE, per germline. CDR3 DNA: TGTGCCAGCAGCCCTAGTGTAGCGGGAGGGGCGTTGGGTTACGAGCAGTACTTC. Protein product: CASSPSVAGGALGYEQYF.

The chain combines TRBV20-1 with TRBJ2-1; possibly TRBD2 for D (5 bases). This CDR3 region has 10 residues. In germline, CDR1 is DFQATT, CDR2 SNEGSKA (reference sequence). Trimming removed 4 bases from V and 11 bases from J, with 9 bases in between. The DNA for the CDR3 is TGCAGTGCTAACCGGGATAAGCAGTTCTTC. It yields the protein CSANRDKQFF.

The rearrangement uses TRBV30 and TRBJ2-7; D not certain. This CDR3 region has 13 residues. Germline CDR1 and CDR2: GTSNPN and SVGIG (reference sequence). Trimming cost V 0 bases and J 5 bases, with 11 bases left between them. CDR3 in DNA: TGTGCCTGGAGTGTCGGCAGGACGAACGAGCAGTACTTC. Protein: CAWSVGRTNEQYF.

In its sample, this clone was seen a few times. The chain has TRBV2 and TRBJ2-6; maybe TRBD2 (6 bases). Germline assignment: CDR1 SNHLY and CDR2 FYNNEI. This CDR3 is 15 amino acids long. CDR3 nucleotides: TGTGCAGGAGGGCAGGGCCGCTCTGGGGCCAACGTCCTGACTTTC. This codes for CAGGQGRSGANVLTF.